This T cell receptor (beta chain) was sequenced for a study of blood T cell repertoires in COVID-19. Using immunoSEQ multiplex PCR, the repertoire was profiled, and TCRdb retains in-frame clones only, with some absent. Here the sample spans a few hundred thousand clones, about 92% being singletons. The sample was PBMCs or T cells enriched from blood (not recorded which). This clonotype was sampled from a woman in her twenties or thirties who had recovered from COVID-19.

The CDR3 protein is CAINSQGVGGYTF. CDR3 in DNA: TGTGCCATCAATTCTCAGGGGGTAGGAGGCTACACCTTC. This chain joins TRBV10-3 and TRBJ1-2; 7 bases fit TRBD1. Germline loops: CDR1 ENHRY, CDR2 SYGVKD. The length of the CDR3 is 13 residues. V trimming: 7 bases; J trimming: 8 bases; junction bases outside the gene matches: 10.